This T cell receptor (beta chain) was obtained from a study of T-cell memory formation after mild COVID-19. General observations from the study: Pre-infection memory showed some responding clones, and this suggested that cross-reactive memory joined. While clones contracting from day 15 to 85 were balanced between CD4 and CD8, later expanders leaned CD4+. The main location of contracting CD4+ clones was CM and EM, and that of contracting CD8+ clones was EMRA.

Only a few counts were recorded for this clonotype. What it recognizes is unknown. In germline, CDR1 is PRHDT, CDR2 FYEKMQ (reference sequence). The CDR3 contains 15 residues. V gave up 3 bases and J gave up 4 bases, with 15 bases separating them. MiXCR, run by TCRdb on the 5' RACE reads, gives a single entry per CDR3 protein. The sample has approximately 150,000 distinct CDR3 sequences, 14% seen once; the top ten hold 12% to 15%. This receptor was identified in an adult woman who had mild COVID-19 (a few samples of this study predate the infection). Cell type and time point are not known. J is TRBJ1-2 and V is TRBV13, with a possible D match to TRBD1 (5 bases). Sequencing was done on a sample of PBMCs or a T cell subset sorted from them (not recorded which). As DNA, the CDR3 is TGTGCCAGCAGCTTGGGACGTCAGAGGGCCTATGGCTACACCTTC. It encodes CASSLGRQRAYGYTF.